A single sample gave rise to the 24 T cell receptor beta chains below, sequenced in a study of identical twins. A single record per CDR3 protein comes from TCRdb applying MiXCR to the 5' RACE reads. In the table there are about 570,000 distinct CDR3 sequences, 7.5% to 10% of which are singletons. The sample was also reused in another study, on yellow fever vaccine responses in identical twins.

Sequenced sample: PBMCs. Receptors originate from a woman in her late teens or twenties in good health.

There are many counts of this clonotype. The chain recombines TRBV15 with TRBJ2-7; D gene ambiguous. V gave up 0 bases and J gave up 5 bases, with 8 bases separating them. Per the germline V gene, CDR1 is LNHNV and CDR2 is YYDKDF (reference sequence). There are 13 residues in the CDR3. This CDR3 reads CATSRDPVNEQYF. The CDR3 DNA is TGTGCCACCAGCAGAGATCCTGTGAACGAGCAGTACTTC.

This clonotype was found a few times. The chain links TRBV11-2 to TRBJ2-3, with 12 nucleotides matching TRBD2. The CDR3 loop spans 19 amino acids. Germline V gives CDR1 SGHAT, CDR2 FQNNGV. The junction had 12 bases not matched to a gene; V was cut back by 4 bases and J by 1 base. The CDR3 sequence is CASSSASGGAYFGTDTQYF. CDR3 in DNA: TGTGCCAGCAGCTCCGCTAGCGGGGGGGCCTATTTCGGCACAGATACGCAGTATTTT.

This clonotype was seen a handful of times. The chain recombines TRBV7-3 with TRBJ2-7, with TRBD1 matching 9 bases. With V trimmed by 5 bases and J by 2 bases, 7 bases remained unmatched. CDR1 and CDR2 from the germline V gene are SGHTA and FQGTGA. The length of the CDR3 is 15 residues. CDR3 sequence: CASSAGTGRAYEQYF. The CDR3 bases are TGTGCCAGCAGCGCCGGGACAGGGCGTGCCTACGAGCAGTACTTC.

This clonotype was picked up a small number of times. This rearrangement joins TRBV12-3 or TRBV12-4 to TRBJ2-3; D gene uncertain. V lost 6 bases and J lost 5, with 15 bases in between. There are 14 residues in the CDR3. The CDR3 spells CASRLPGGIDTQYF. The CDR3 nucleotides are TGTGCCAGCAGGCTCCCGGGTGGAATAGATACGCAGTATTTT.

This clonotype was seen ten or more times. The chain combines TRBV20-1 with TRBJ2-5, with TRBD2 matching over 9 bases. Germline-derived CDR1 and CDR2 are DFQATT and SNEGSKA (reference sequence). Germline trimming cut 3 bases from V and 4 bases from J; bases unmatched to any gene: 24. This CDR3 is built from 20 residues. This CDR3 is CSARVSALRLAARGSETQYF. In DNA, the CDR3 is TGCAGTGCTAGGGTGTCCGCTCTGCGACTAGCGGCCAGGGGTTCAGAGACCCAGTACTTC.

This clonotype showed up many times. CDR3 in DNA: TGCGCCAGCAGCCCGCAGCGGGAGGGAAGGTATGAGCAGTTCTTC. As protein: CASSPQREGRYEQFF. The gene calls are TRBV5-1 and TRBJ2-1; 10 bases map to TRBD2. CDR1 is SGHRS, CDR2 YFSETQ, per germline. The V segment lost 4 bases and the J segment 8 bases; nucleotides outside the gene matches: 9. CDR3 length: 15 residues.

Many counts were recorded for this clonotype. The rearrangement uses TRBV6-2 or TRBV6-3 and TRBJ2-7; D may match TRBD1 or TRBD2 (5 bases each). Germline CDR1 reads MNHEY; CDR2 reads SVGEGT. The V end lost 5 bases, the J end lost 2 bases, and 13 bases lay between the germline ends. The CDR3 sequence is 14 residues long. The CDR3 DNA reads as TGTGCCAGCAGTGAGAGGGGCAGACCCTACGAGCAGTACTTC. Amino acids: CASSERGRPYEQYF.

The sample holds a few counts of this clonotype. The rearrangement uses TRBV29-1 and TRBJ2-5; 8 bases align to TRBD1. The CDR3 has 13 residues. The V and J ends lost 6 bases and 2 bases, in that order; junction bases with no gene match: 5. The V gene's germline CDR1 is SQVTM and CDR2 ANQGSEA. The CDR3 DNA reads as TGCAGCGTGGGATACAGGGGGCAAGAGACCCAGTACTTC. It codes for CSVGYRGQETQYF. Complete variable domain (other parts from reference TRBV29-1 and TRBJ2-5): SAVISQKPSRDICQRGTSLTIQCQVDSQVTMMFWYRQQPGQSLTLIATANQGSEATYESGFVIDKFPISRPNLTFSTLTVSNMSPEDSSIYLCSVGYRGQETQYFGPGTRLLVL.

The chain employs TRBV6-1 and TRBJ1-2, with TRBD1 identical over 9 bases. After removal of 3 bases from V and 8 bases from J, the junction contained 7 bases not matched to a gene. Germline V gene sequence: CDR1 MNHNS, CDR2 SASEGT. The CDR3 has 14 amino acids. CDR3 sequence: CASSDYRGRDGYTF. In nucleotides, the CDR3 is TGTGCCAGCAGTGACTACAGGGGGCGCGACGGCTACACCTTC.

This clonotype was counted only a few times. This rearrangement joins TRBV6-5 to TRBJ2-3; tentative D call: TRBD1 (5 bases). Trimming left V 2 bases short and J 0 bases short, with 9 bases between. The CDR3 extends over 15 amino acids. Germline CDR1 and CDR2: MNHEY and SVGAGI. The CDR3 DNA is TGTGCCAGCAGTTACAGGGGCTCTAGCACAGATACGCAGTATTTT. Protein sequence: CASSYRGSSTDTQYF.

The table lists this clonotype with a few counts. The rearrangement uses TRBV20-1 and TRBJ1-2; no reliable D call. The CDR3 totals 13 residues. Trimming stripped 7 bases from V and 5 bases from J, with 17 bases between. Germline loops: CDR1 DFQATT, CDR2 SNEGSKA (reference sequence). As DNA, the CDR3 is TGCAGTGGCCTCCCGGGCGGTGGGTATGGCTACACCTTC. Amino acids: CSGLPGGGYGYTF.

V and J are TRBV7-2 and TRBJ2-7; 7 positions agree with TRBD1. V shed 6 bases and J 5 bases; nucleotides not matched to a gene: 7. The CDR3 loop spans 13 amino acids. Germline-derived CDR1 and CDR2 are SGHTA and FQGNSA. As DNA, the CDR3 is TGTGCCAGCAGGCACGCAGGGGGAAACGAGCAGTACTTC. This encodes CASRHAGGNEQYF.

This chain connects TRBV29-1 to TRBJ2-7, with TRBD1 matching over 9 bases. With 1 base clipped from V and 7 bases from J, the junction kept 2 bases outside the gene matches. Germline CDR1 reads SQVTM; CDR2 reads ANQGSEA. The CDR3 extends over 12 amino acids. The CDR3 loop reads CSVEGQGGEQYF. As DNA, the CDR3 is TGCAGCGTTGAAGGACAGGGGGGGGAGCAGTACTTC.

A few counts support this clonotype. The genes are TRBV21-1 and TRBJ2-1; the D call of TRBD2 is as the table states it, not checked on the DNA. TRBV21-1 is an annotated pseudogene. This CDR3 is built from 16 residues. The CDR3 spells CASSKLEGTPCDEQFF. CDR3 bases: TGTGCCAGCAGCAAACTGGAGGGAACCCCATGCGATGAGCAGTTCTTC.

V and J are TRBV4-3 and TRBJ2-5; the D gene is possibly TRBD2 (6 bases). V was trimmed by 1 base and J by 4 bases, leaving 13 bases between them. The CDR3 covers 15 residues. CDR1 is LGHNA and CDR2 is YSLEER in the germline V gene. The CDR3 DNA sequence: TGCGCCAGCAGCCAAGGAGTGGGAGGAGGAGAGACCCAGTACTTC. It encodes CASSQGVGGGETQYF.

The CDR3 sequence is CASSQWVASNEQFF. CDR3 bases: TGTGCCAGCAGCCAATGGGTAGCGAGCAATGAGCAGTTCTTC. The rearrangement uses TRBV3-1 and TRBJ2-1; the D gene is possibly TRBD2 (5 bases). Germline V lookup: CDR1 LGHDT, CDR2 YNNKEL (reference sequence). The CDR3 runs to 14 residues. V gave up 2 bases and J gave up 6 bases, with 11 bases separating them.

Only a few counts were recorded for this clonotype. J is TRBJ2-6 and V is TRBV5-5; D is unclear. The length of the CDR3 is 17 residues. The germline V gene encodes CDR1 SGHKS and CDR2 YYEKEE (reference sequence). V gave up 0 bases and J gave up 2 bases, with 12 bases separating them. The CDR3 nucleotides are TGTGCCAGCAGCTTGGACCTTCGGCTCGCTGGGGCCAACGTCCTGACTTTC. Translation gives CASSLDLRLAGANVLTF.

This clonotype was detected only a few times. The chain combines TRBV15 with TRBJ1-4; no definite D call. CDR1 is LNHNV, CDR2 YYDKDF, per germline (reference sequence). V lost 0 bases, J lost 8 bases, and 13 bases lay in between. The CDR3 length is 15 residues. In DNA, the CDR3 is TGTGCCACCAGCAGAGAGTTAGAAACAGCCGAAAAACTGTTTTTT. This translates into CATSRELETAEKLFF.

This clonotype showed up many times. The chain recombines TRBV20-1 with TRBJ2-7; TRBD2 might be the D (5 bases). Germline-derived CDR1 and CDR2 are DFQATT and SNEGSKA (reference sequence). The length of the CDR3 is 15 residues. Trimming shortened V by 6 bases and J by 0 bases, and 18 bases separated the two germline ends. CDR3 in DNA: TGCAGTGCAGCCCTCAGCGGTTACGACTCCTACGAGCAGTACTTC. This translates into CSAALSGYDSYEQYF.

The V gene is TRBV20-1, the J gene TRBJ2-7, with 7 bases lining up with TRBD2. This CDR3 spans 15 amino acids. The ends lost 5 bases at V and 2 bases at J; junction bases unmatched: 12. The V gene's germline CDR1 is DFQATT and CDR2 SNEGSKA (reference sequence). The CDR3 region has the DNA TGCAGTGCTGCCCCCGCTAGCGGCGGTACCTACGAGCAGTACTTC. This sequence encodes CSAAPASGGTYEQYF.

This clonotype was seen at least ten times. The genes are TRBV4-2 and TRBJ2-3; a weak D match, TRBD1 (5 bases). This CDR3 contains 15 residues. Germline V gives CDR1 LGHNA, CDR2 YNFKEQ. V was shortened by 0 bases and J by 2 bases, with 9 bases between the two germline ends. The CDR3 coding sequence is TGTGCCAGCAGCCAAGACCCCAGGGTCACAGATACGCAGTATTTT. It encodes CASSQDPRVTDTQYF.

This clonotype was observed a handful of times. V gene TRBV20-1 combines with J gene TRBJ1-1; D is possibly TRBD1 (5 bases). Looked up from germline, CDR1 is DFQATT and CDR2 is SNEGSKA (reference sequence). V lost 3 bases and J lost 4, with 18 bases in between. CDR3 length: 15 residues. CDR3 region: CSARPAGLIGTEAFF. The CDR3 region has the DNA TGCAGTGCTAGGCCTGCAGGGCTTATTGGCACTGAAGCTTTCTTT.

This sequence joins TRBV4-3 and TRBJ2-3; TRBD2 matches at 12 bases. The CDR3 runs 17 residues. Germline-derived CDR1 and CDR2 are LGHNA and YSLEER. V lost 0 bases, J lost 0 bases, and 1 base stayed unmatched. The CDR3 bases are TGCGCCAGCAGCCAAGATACTAGCGGGGGGAGCACAGATACGCAGTATTTT. Residues: CASSQDTSGGSTDTQYF.

This clonotype was seen ten or more times. The V and J genes are TRBV12-3 or TRBV12-4 and TRBJ2-1; 7 nucleotides agree with TRBD1. The junction had 8 bases not matched to a gene; V was cut back by 6 bases and J by 6 bases. The CDR3 consists of 14 residues. The CDR3 reads CASSPGDRGNEQFF. The DNA for the CDR3 is TGTGCCAGCAGCCCTGGGGACAGAGGCAATGAGCAGTTCTTC.